Listed here is a single T cell receptor beta chain. Its target is unknown. The V gene lost 2 bases and the J gene lost 6 bases, with 11 bases spanning the gap. The CDR3 runs 13 residues. Per the germline V gene, CDR1 is GTSNPN and CDR2 is SVGIG (reference sequence). Sequencing relied on a cDNA template that was reverse transcribed from extracted RNA. Only in-frame clones appear in the TCRdb table, and some are missing; sequencing was by immunoSEQ multiplex PCR. This repertoire shows about 250,000 clones, 60% found once; its top ten account for 0.9% to 0.95%. This sample was taken from a study of CD8+ T cells in alopecia areata. Study details: Affected scalp percentage gauged treated patients' severity.

Noted treatment: oral pan-JAK inhibitor, 5-10 mg twice daily. Whole-study findings and limits: Relative to normal scalp, lesional scalp, especially alopecia totalis/universalis, showed higher clonality.

The specimen was CD4+ T cells sorted from blood, collected around week 54, from a patient treated with tofacitinib. The sequence was obtained from a human donor with alopecia areata. This chain joins TRBV30 and TRBJ1-5, with TRBD1 as a possible D gene (5 bases). The CDR3 sequence is CAWSTGSVQPQHF. DNA of the CDR3: TGTGCCTGGAGTACAGGTTCTGTTCAGCCCCAGCATTTT.